This T cell receptor beta chain was sequenced in a study of regulatory T cells in long-lasting Graves disease. Investigators prepared the TCR beta libraries by applying iRepertoire HTBI primers and Arm-PCR of CDR3 regions. TCRdb used MiXCR to reprocess the multiplex PCR reads, holding one entry per CDR3 protein. The table records about half a million distinct CDR3 sequences, 12% of them present only once. Study-wide results and caveats: Graves' patients with persistent disease showed TCR diversity lower than patients newly diagnosed.

This clonotype was observed at least ten times. The antigen is undetermined. The germline V gene has CDR1 DFQATT and CDR2 SNEGSKA (reference sequence). The CDR3 runs 12 residues. V lost 3 bases and J lost 4, with 9 bases in between. The time point is: newly diagnosed GD, antithyroid drugs for less than 3 months. RNA from PBMCs was the source of the TCR library. Graves' disease diagnosis was established per American Thyroid Association guidelines. Separately, the same data were catalogued under a study of T cells in Graves' hyperthyroidism and ophthalmopathy.

This receptor was taken from a woman in her 30s with Graves disease. The chain recombines TRBV20-1 with TRBJ1-2; D is undetermined. The starting material was peripheral blood mononuclear cells (PBMCs), obtained at new diagnosis, from a patient treated with antithyroid drugs. The CDR3 loop reads CSARAPPYGYTF. The CDR3 DNA sequence: TGCAGTGCTAGGGCGCCACCCTATGGCTACACCTTC.